This entry lists 23 T cell receptor beta chains sequenced from one sample in a study of blood T cell repertoires in COVID-19. TCRdb's table, derived via immunoSEQ multiplex PCR, lists solely in-frame clones and lacks some. The sample has around 120,000 clones, 88% seen once. Sequenced material: peripheral blood. These receptors all come from a man aged 50 or older with acute or convalescent COVID-19.

The rearrangement uses TRBV7-2 and TRBJ2-1, with D unclear. The CDR3 has 12 residues. Germline CDR1 and CDR2: SGHTA and FQGNSA. V was cut by 8 bases and J by 4 bases, with 9 bases left in between. The CDR3 nucleotides are TGTGCCAGCGTGGGCGCGTACAATGAGCAGTTCTTC. Translated, it gives CASVGAYNEQFF.

This rearrangement joins TRBV4-1 to TRBJ1-1, with TRBD1 identical over 12 bases. The length of the CDR3 is 17 residues. After removal of 1 base from V and 6 bases from J, the junction contained 9 bases not matched to a gene. Germline loops: CDR1 MGHRA, CDR2 YSYEKL. The CDR3: CASSQVGTGGRRAEAFF. CDR3 coding DNA: TGCGCCAGCAGCCAAGTTGGGACAGGGGGCCGAAGGGCTGAAGCTTTCTTT.

The chain employs TRBV1 and TRBJ1-6; TRBD1, as called in the table, went unchecked against the DNA. TRBV1 is labeled a pseudogene. The CDR3 covers 17 residues. The CDR3 DNA sequence: TGCACCAGCAGTAGGACAGGGCCTGCATCGTATAATTCACCCCTCCACTTT. As protein: CTSSRTGPASYNSPLHF.

This sequence joins TRBV19 and TRBJ1-1; D ambiguous. Germline V gives CDR1 LNHDA, CDR2 SQIVND (reference sequence). V gave up 3 bases and J gave up 1 base, with 12 bases separating them. The CDR3 has 15 residues. The CDR3 sequence is CASSISRETNTEAFF. The CDR3, as DNA: TGTGCCAGTAGTATCTCCCGGGAAACGAACACTGAAGCTTTCTTT.

The chain employs TRBV7-9 and TRBJ1-2; perhaps TRBD1 as D (6 bases). Trimming took off 2 bases at V and 6 bases at J, with 10 bases between the two ends. The V gene's germline CDR1 is SEHNR and CDR2 FQNEAQ (reference sequence). The length of the CDR3 is 13 residues. DNA for the CDR3: TGTGCCAGCAGCTTAAGTCCAGGGGATGGCTACACCTTC. It specifies CASSLSPGDGYTF.

This chain links TRBV2 with TRBJ2-1; 10 bases line up with TRBD2. CDR3 length: 14 amino acids. Germline values: CDR1 SNHLY, CDR2 FYNNEI. The ends lost 5 bases at V and 4 bases at J; junction bases unmatched: 2. CDR3 in amino acids: CASSRTSGYNEQFF. CDR3 in DNA: TGTGCCAGCAGTAGGACTAGCGGTTACAATGAGCAGTTCTTC.

The V gene is TRBV12-2, the J gene TRBJ1-1; the table's D call TRBD1 went unverified against the DNA. TRBV12-2 is a documented pseudogene. The CDR3 length is 10 residues. CDR3 nucleotide sequence: TGTGCAAGTCGAGGGGGCGGAGCTTTCTTT. The encoded protein is CASRGGGAFF.

V is TRBV2 and J is TRBJ1-2, with 9 positions matching TRBD1. This CDR3 has 14 residues. Germline values: CDR1 SNHLY, CDR2 FYNNEI. With V trimmed by 5 bases and J by 8 bases, 9 bases remained unmatched. The CDR3 sequence is CASSPTGGLSGYTF. CDR3 sequence (DNA): TGTGCCAGCAGTCCGACAGGGGGTTTGTCCGGCTACACCTTC.

V is TRBV29-1 and J is TRBJ2-5; 9 nucleotides match TRBD1. The J segment lost 12 bases and the V segment lost 6 bases, leaving 8 bases of the junction unmatched. The CDR3 extends over 11 amino acids. Germline V gene data show CDR1 as SQVTM and CDR2 as ANQGSEA. The CDR3 DNA reads TGCAGCGTAGTAAGGGGGACAGGGAAGTACTTC. Translated: CSVVRGTGKYF.

This clone was detected once. The rearrangement links TRBV12-3 or TRBV12-4 to TRBJ2-1, with a tentative D call TRBD2 (5 bases). Trimming left V 5 bases short and J 9 bases short, with 11 bases between. The CDR3 totals 12 residues. The DNA of the CDR3 is TGTGCCAGCAGTCCGGGTGCGGGTGAGCAGTTCTTC. Its protein is CASSPGAGEQFF.

This chain uses TRBV27 with TRBJ1-5; D is unclear. V was shortened by 3 bases and J by 7 bases, with 7 bases between the two germline ends. Germline V gene data show CDR1 as MNHEY and CDR2 as SMNVEV (reference sequence). The CDR3 is made up of 12 amino acids. The CDR3 nucleotides read TGTGCCAGCAGTTTTGCGGGACAGCCCCAGCATTTT. This translates into CASSFAGQPQHF.

V usage is TRBV28 and J usage is TRBJ1-2, with a weak D call TRBD1 (6 bases). This CDR3 is 16 amino acids long. Looked up from germline, CDR1 is MDHEN and CDR2 is SYDVKM. Trimming removed 3 bases at V and 4 bases at J, with 18 bases between. CDR3 sequence (DNA): TGTGCCAGCAGTTTGGGACATGCGGGGGGCAGCTATGGCTACACCTTC. Protein sequence: CASSLGHAGGSYGYTF.

This clone was observed a handful of times. Here the CDR3 DNA reads TGTGCCAGCAGCGACAGGAACCGAGGCTACACCTTC. Its translation: CASSDRNRGYTF. This rearrangement joins TRBV6-2 or TRBV6-3 to TRBJ1-2; possible D gene TRBD1, 6 bases. This CDR3 contains 12 residues. Looked up from germline, CDR1 is MNHEY and CDR2 is SVGEGT. The V gene lost 6 bases and the J gene lost 8 bases, with 13 bases spanning the gap.

The chain has TRBV4-1 and TRBJ2-7; maybe TRBD1 (6 bases). The germline V gene encodes CDR1 MGHRA and CDR2 YSYEKL. The ends were cut back, 1 base at V and 4 bases at J, with 11 bases in the middle. The CDR3 is made up of 14 amino acids. As DNA, the CDR3 is TGCGCCAGCAGCCAAGGCGGCAGGGGTTACGAGCAGTACTTC. It is translated as CASSQGGRGYEQYF.

The chain links TRBV5-1 to TRBJ1-4; perhaps TRBD1 as D (5 bases). The germline gives CDR1 SGHRS, CDR2 YFSETQ. Trimming left V 0 bases short and J 4 bases short, with 10 bases between. The CDR3 length is 15 residues. The CDR3: CASSLVGGLNEKLFF. Here the CDR3 DNA reads TGCGCCAGCAGCTTGGTTGGGGGACTTAATGAAAAACTGTTTTTT.

The V gene is TRBV6-6, the J gene TRBJ1-5, with 8 bases identical to TRBD1. CDR1 and CDR2 from the germline V gene are MNHNY and SVGAGI (reference sequence). With 2 bases clipped from V and 4 bases from J, the junction kept 7 bases outside the gene matches. This CDR3 has 16 amino acids. CDR3 loop: CASSYPPGQVNQPQHF. CDR3 coding DNA: TGTGCCAGCAGTTACCCTCCGGGACAGGTTAATCAGCCCCAGCATTTT.

The chain recombines TRBV7-2 with TRBJ1-3; 7 bases are a match to TRBD1. The germline V gene encodes CDR1 SGHTA and CDR2 FQGNSA. The junction had 4 bases not matched to a gene; V was cut back by 5 bases and J by 3 bases. The CDR3 extends over 14 amino acids. CDR3 DNA: TGTGCCAGCAGCGTAGGGACAGTTGGAAACACCATATATTTT. This encodes CASSVGTVGNTIYF.

The chain has TRBV7-4 and TRBJ2-7; D perhaps matches TRBD2 (6 bases). The CDR3 is 16 amino acids. V lost 3 bases to trimming and J lost 4 bases, with 19 bases between them. Germline CDR1 and CDR2: SGHVT and SQSDAQ. CDR3 sequence: CASSFSSGGVRYEQYF. For the CDR3, the DNA is TGTGCCAGCAGCTTTAGTTCCGGGGGAGTAAGGTACGAGCAGTACTTC.

V is TRBV5-1 and J is TRBJ2-2, with 12 bases aligning to TRBD2. CDR1 SGHRS and CDR2 YFSETQ come from the germline V gene. CDR3 length: 17 residues. Trimming removed 1 base from V and 5 bases from J; junction bases left unmatched: 6. CDR3 in amino acids: CASSLMTSGSVTGELFF. CDR3 DNA sequence: TGCGCCAGCAGCTTGATGACTAGCGGGAGTGTTACCGGGGAGCTGTTTTTT. The whole variable domain, remainder taken from reference TRBV5-1 and TRBJ2-2, is KAGVTQTPRYLIKTRGQQVTLSCSPISGHRSVSWYQQTPGQGLQFLFEYFSETQRNKGNFPGRFSGRQFSNSRSEMNVSTLELGDSALYLCASSLMTSGSVTGELFFGEGSRLTVL.

The J gene is TRBJ2-7, the V gene TRBV3-1 (or the pseudogene TRBV3-2); D is perhaps TRBD2 (6 bases). V lost 5 bases to trimming and J lost 1 base, with 12 bases between them. CDR1 is LGHDT and CDR2 is YNNKEL in the germline V gene (reference sequence). The CDR3 has 14 amino acids. This CDR3 is CASSEIAASYEQYF. The CDR3 DNA follows: TGTGCCAGCAGCGAAATAGCGGCTTCCTACGAGCAGTACTTC.

This clone was recorded a few times. V usage is TRBV9 and J usage is TRBJ2-7, with D tentatively TRBD1 (6 bases). The CDR3 length is 14 residues. Per germline, CDR1 SGDLS and CDR2 YYNGEE. Trimming shortened V by 2 bases and J by 2 bases, and 11 bases separated the two germline ends. The CDR3 spells CASSVTGFPYEQYF. CDR3 in DNA: TGTGCCAGCAGCGTCACAGGGTTTCCCTACGAGCAGTACTTC.

The chain uses TRBV11-3 and TRBJ2-3, with D uncertain. Trimming removed 5 bases from V and 1 base from J, with 13 bases in between. Germline loops: CDR1 SGHNT, CDR2 YENEEA. This CDR3 is 15 amino acids long. As DNA, the CDR3 is TGTGCCAGCAGCCCAACATACCGTGGCACAGATACGCAGTATTTT. Its translation: CASSPTYRGTDTQYF.

The chain is built from TRBV6-5 and TRBJ1-1; D is ambiguous. Germline V CDR1 and CDR2: MNHEY, SVGAGI. V shed 4 bases and J shed 2 bases, with 8 bases lying between them. The CDR3 loop spans 13 amino acids. The DNA for the CDR3 is TGTGCCAGCAGTTTGGCAGGAAACACTGAAGCTTTCTTT. Translation gives CASSLAGNTEAFF.